Presented here are 14 T cell receptor beta chains from one specimen sequenced in a study of spatial heterogeneity in lung cancer. Time point specified: sample taken at primary tumor resection. The study sequenced unsorted whole RNA from tumor, nontumor lung or frozen PBMC. TCRdb used MiXCR to reprocess the 5' RACE reads, holding one entry per CDR3 protein. The sample comprises 82,000 or so distinct CDR3 sequences, roughly an eighth of which are singletons, and about 4.6% rests with the top ten. Specimen: PBMCs, collected at surgery. The receptors stem from a male donor with early-stage non-small cell lung cancer.

V and J are TRBV11-3 and TRBJ2-1, with D uncertain. CDR3 length: 12 residues. V lost 1 base, J lost 5 bases, and 3 bases lay in between. Germline values: CDR1 SGHNT, CDR2 YENEEA. The CDR3 region has the DNA TGTGCCAGCAGCTTAGTCCACAATGAGCAGTTCTTC. This sequence encodes CASSLVHNEQFF.

J is TRBJ2-1 and V is TRBV10-3; 9 bases map to TRBD1. V lost 10 bases to trimming and J lost 7 bases; unmatched junction nucleotides: 8. The germline V gene encodes CDR1 ENHRY and CDR2 SYGVKD. The CDR3 runs to 13 residues. Written as DNA, the CDR3 is TGTGCCACTAACACAGGGGGCAGGAATGAGCAGTTCTTC. It codes for CATNTGGRNEQFF.

This chain connects TRBV5-1 to TRBJ2-3; possible D gene TRBD2, 6 bases. The CDR3 is made up of 14 amino acids. Trimming took 4 bases from V and 2 from J, leaving 11 bases between them. The germline CDR1 and CDR2 sequences are SGHRS and YFSETQ. In DNA, the CDR3 is TGCGCCAGCAGCGGGGGGACGACCACAGATACGCAGTATTTT. Its translation: CASSGGTTTDTQYF.

This clonotype has more than one count but fewer than ten. The rearrangement links TRBV24-1 to TRBJ2-5; D remains unclear. The CDR3 has 14 residues. Germline CDR1 and CDR2: KGHDR and SFDVKD. With 0 bases removed from V and 4 bases from J, the gap between germline ends came to 8 bases. DNA for the CDR3: TGTGCCACCAGTGATTTGAAGGTAGGAGAGACCCAGTACTTC. This codes for CATSDLKVGETQYF.

The genes are TRBV4-2 and TRBJ2-3; 9 nucleotides align to TRBD2. J was trimmed by 2 bases and V by 1 base; bases with no gene match: 10. This CDR3 has 18 residues. Germline-derived CDR1 and CDR2 are LGHNA and YNFKEQ. The chain's CDR3 is CASSQGLAGMEPTDTQYF. In nucleotides, the CDR3 is TGTGCCAGCAGCCAAGGGCTAGCGGGGATGGAACCCACAGATACGCAGTATTTT.

The rearrangement uses TRBV29-1 and TRBJ2-7; 7 bases map to TRBD1. Germline V gives CDR1 SQVTM, CDR2 ANQGSEA. CDR3 length: 14 amino acids. Trimming removed 6 bases from V and 1 base from J; junction bases left unmatched: 9. In DNA form, the CDR3 reads TGCAGCGTCTCTAAGGGGGCCGAATCCTACGAGCAGTACTTC. It codes for CSVSKGAESYEQYF.

This clonotype was seen many times. The rearrangement links TRBV29-1 to TRBJ2-7; 8 bases agree with TRBD2. The V gene's germline CDR1 is SQVTM and CDR2 ANQGSEA. The CDR3 spans 12 residues. J lost 7 bases, V lost 3 bases, and 5 bases had no gene match. The CDR3 DNA reads TGCAGCGTTGACAGCGGGAGTGGGGAGCAGTACTTC. Residues: CSVDSGSGEQYF.

This clonotype was recorded many times. This chain uses TRBV28 with TRBJ1-2; weak D call: TRBD1 (5 bases). The V and J ends lost 2 bases and 7 bases respectively, with 20 bases between them. CDR3 size: 16 residues. Germline CDR1 is MDHEN and CDR2 is SYDVKM. DNA of the CDR3: TGTGCCAGCAGTTTAGGAATCCGGGGGTATCTCGGTGGCTACACCTTC. Amino acids: CASSLGIRGYLGGYTF.

The chain combines TRBV7-9 with TRBJ2-1; 10 nucleotides match TRBD2. The germline gives CDR1 SEHNR, CDR2 FQNEAQ (reference sequence). V lost 1 base and J lost 4; bases outside the gene matches: 4. This CDR3 comprises 16 residues. CDR3 protein: CASSLDLAGEYNEQFF. The CDR3 DNA reads TGTGCCAGCAGCTTAGACCTAGCGGGAGAGTACAATGAGCAGTTCTTC.

The V and J genes are TRBV7-2 and TRBJ1-2; unclear D gene. The CDR3 spans 14 residues. V was clipped by 5 bases and J by 4 bases, with 14 bases between them. CDR1 and CDR2 from the germline V gene are SGHTA and FQGNSA. CDR3 DNA: TGTGCCAGCAGCCCACGGAGTAGCGGCTATGGCTACACCTTC. The encoded protein is CASSPRSSGYGYTF.

This clonotype has a handful of counts. The chain joins TRBV30 to TRBJ1-1, with D maybe TRBD1 (5 bases). Germline loops: CDR1 GTSNPN, CDR2 SVGIG (reference sequence). Trimming pared 1 base from V and 10 bases from J, leaving 16 bases between. CDR3 length equals 13 residues. The chain's CDR3 is CAWSASRAGSAFF. The DNA of the CDR3 is TGTGCCTGGAGTGCCTCAAGGGCAGGGTCAGCTTTCTTT.

This clonotype was seen a few times. V usage is TRBV29-1 and J usage is TRBJ2-3, with 10 bases aligning to TRBD2. Trimming took 7 bases from V and 3 from J; bases not matched to a gene: 7. CDR1 and CDR2 (germline): SQVTM, ANQGSEA. This CDR3 is built from 14 residues. CDR3 residues: CSAVASGRTDTQYF. The CDR3, as DNA: TGCAGCGCCGTGGCTAGCGGGAGAACAGATACGCAGTATTTT.

This clonotype occurred many times. The J gene is TRBJ1-6, the V gene TRBV3-1; D ambiguous. Germline lookup yields CDR1 LGHDT and CDR2 YNNKEL (reference sequence). V was cut by 6 bases and J by 3 bases, with 6 bases left in between. CDR3 size: 13 residues. The CDR3 DNA follows: TGTGCCAGCAGTCCGATCTATAATTCACCCCTCCACTTT. Translated: CASSPIYNSPLHF.

This chain joins TRBV12-3 or TRBV12-4 and TRBJ2-2; 9 bases align to TRBD1. CDR3 length: 15 amino acids. With 7 bases clipped from V and 5 bases from J, the junction kept 8 bases outside the gene matches. The CDR3 loop is CASNQQGARTGELFF. The DNA for the CDR3 is TGTGCCAGCAACCAACAGGGGGCGAGGACCGGGGAGCTGTTTTTT.